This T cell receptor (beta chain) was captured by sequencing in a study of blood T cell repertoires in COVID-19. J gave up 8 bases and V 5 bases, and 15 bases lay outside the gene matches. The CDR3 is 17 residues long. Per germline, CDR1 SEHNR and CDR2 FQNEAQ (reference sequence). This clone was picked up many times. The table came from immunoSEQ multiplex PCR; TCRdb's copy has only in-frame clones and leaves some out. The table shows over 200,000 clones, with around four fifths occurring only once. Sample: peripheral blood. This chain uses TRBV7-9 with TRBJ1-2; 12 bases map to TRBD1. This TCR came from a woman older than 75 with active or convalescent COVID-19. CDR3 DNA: TGTGCCAGCAGCCGTCAACCGGGACAGGGGGCTATACGGGGCTACACCTTC. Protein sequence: CASSRQPGQGAIRGYTF.